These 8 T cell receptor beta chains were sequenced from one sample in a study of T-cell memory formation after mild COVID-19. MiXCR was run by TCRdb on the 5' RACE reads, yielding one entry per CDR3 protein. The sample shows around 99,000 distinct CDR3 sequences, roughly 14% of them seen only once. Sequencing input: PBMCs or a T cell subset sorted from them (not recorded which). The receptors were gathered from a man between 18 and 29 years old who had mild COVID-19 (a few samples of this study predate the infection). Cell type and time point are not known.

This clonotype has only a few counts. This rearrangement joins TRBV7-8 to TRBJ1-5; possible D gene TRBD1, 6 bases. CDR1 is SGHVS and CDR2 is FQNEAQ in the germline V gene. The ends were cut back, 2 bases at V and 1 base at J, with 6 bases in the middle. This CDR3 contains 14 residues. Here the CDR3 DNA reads TGTGCCAGCAGCTTAACAGGGAGCAATCAGCCCCAGCATTTT. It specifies CASSLTGSNQPQHF.

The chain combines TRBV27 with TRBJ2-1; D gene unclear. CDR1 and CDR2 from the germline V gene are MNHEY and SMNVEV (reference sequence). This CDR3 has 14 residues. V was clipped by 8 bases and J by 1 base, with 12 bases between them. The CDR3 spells CASSPRPSYNEQFF. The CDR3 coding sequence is TGTGCCAGCTCGCCGAGACCTTCCTACAATGAGCAGTTCTTC.

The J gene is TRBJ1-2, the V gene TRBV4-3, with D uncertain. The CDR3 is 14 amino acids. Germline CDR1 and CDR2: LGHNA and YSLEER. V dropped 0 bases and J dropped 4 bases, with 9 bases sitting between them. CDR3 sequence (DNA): TGCGCCAGCAGCCAAGATACGAGCAGCTATGGCTACACCTTC. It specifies CASSQDTSSYGYTF.

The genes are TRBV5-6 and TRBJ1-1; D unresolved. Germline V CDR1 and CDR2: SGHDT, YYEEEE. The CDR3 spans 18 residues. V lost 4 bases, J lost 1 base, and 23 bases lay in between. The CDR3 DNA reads TGTGCCAGCAGCCCGGTTGGTGCGGGGTCGAGAGAGAACACTGAAGCTTTCTTT. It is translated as CASSPVGAGSRENTEAFF.

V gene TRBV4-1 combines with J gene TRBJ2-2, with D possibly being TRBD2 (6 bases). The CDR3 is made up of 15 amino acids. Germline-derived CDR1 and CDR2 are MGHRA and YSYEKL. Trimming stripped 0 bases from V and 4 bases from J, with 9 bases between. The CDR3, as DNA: TGCGCCAGCAGCCAAGAGGCGGGATTCACCGGGGAGCTGTTTTTT. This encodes CASSQEAGFTGELFF.

The CDR3 coding sequence is TGCAGCGTTGACGACGGGGGAGACTATGGCTACACCTTC. Residues: CSVDDGGDYGYTF. The chain links TRBV29-1 to TRBJ1-2, with D possibly TRBD1 on 5 matching bases. Trimming removed 3 bases at V and 3 bases at J, with 11 bases between. CDR1 and CDR2 (germline): SQVTM, ANQGSEA. The CDR3 is made up of 13 amino acids.

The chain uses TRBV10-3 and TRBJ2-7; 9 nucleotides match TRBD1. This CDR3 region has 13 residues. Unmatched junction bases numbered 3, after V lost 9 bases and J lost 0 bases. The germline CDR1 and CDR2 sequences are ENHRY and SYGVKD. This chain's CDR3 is CAIRTGDSYEQYF. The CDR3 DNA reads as TGTGCCATTCGGACAGGGGACTCCTACGAGCAGTACTTC.

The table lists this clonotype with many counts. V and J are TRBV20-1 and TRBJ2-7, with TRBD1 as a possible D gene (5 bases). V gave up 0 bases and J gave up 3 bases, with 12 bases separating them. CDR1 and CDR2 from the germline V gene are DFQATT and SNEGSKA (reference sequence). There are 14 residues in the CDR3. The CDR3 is CSARDRQTNYEQYV. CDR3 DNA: TGCAGTGCTAGAGACCGACAGACCAACTACGAGCAGTACGTC.